The entry below gives a single TCR beta chain sequence along with its context. This clone occurred once. Its recognized antigen is unknown. No much larger clone exists at a distance of one base, and base qualities are not known. Each collaborating institution followed its own protocols to collect whole blood in K2EDTA tubes. For TCRbeta analysis, collaborators shipped samples in one of three forms: frozen whole blood, isolated PBMCs, or DNA extracted from either of those sample types. For CDR1 and CDR2, the germline V gene (reference sequence) lists SGHNT and YYREEE. The CDR3 measures 15 amino acids from cysteine to phenylalanine. Only the CDR3 portion is preserved as DNA: 45 bases, with reading frame beginning at the first base. The V end gives up 2 bases and the J end 2 bases, leaving 4 bases in the junction not matched to a gene. This sample was taken from a study of blood T cell repertoires in COVID-19 (dated by TCRdb to between 2020 and 2021). Study-level background: The collaborator samples originated in the United States, Italy and Spain and spanned the acute and convalescent phases of COVID-19. The material from the prospective study consisted of cDNA or gDNA derived from T cells, B-cell-depleted T cells, or PBMCs. Subjects who had been exposed to COVID-19, were actively infected with it, or had recovered from it provided the deeply sampled blood TCRbeta repertoires that made up the dataset. The repertoires were released in a freely available public database meant as a resource for research on the immune response to SARS-CoV-2. The samples were drawn from the first 160 participants of the ongoing ImmuneRACE study and from over a thousand subjects provided by 6 global collaborators. A de-identified subject ID, COVID-19 status, age in years and sex were almost always included in the sample metadata. HLA class I and class II types, where available, came from metadata supplied by the sample provider rather than from assay-based typing.

Results the study describes overall, beyond this receptor: How much clinical and demographic metadata was included differed by source and by participant, and the metadata was provided uncurated.

TCRbeta CDR3 regions were amplified from genomic DNA by means of the immunoSEQ Assay, a bias-controlled multiplex PCR. Regarding the original processing steps: The number of nucleated cells in each sample was estimated from the amplification of reference gene primers within the assay. Sequence reads were collapsed and filtered to measure the absolute abundance of every unique TCRbeta CDR3 rearrangement. Productive Simpson clonality was computed per sample as the square root of Simpson's diversity index over productive rearrangements. Here the immuneACCESS table is served through TCRdb, limited to in-frame sequences with V and J called. Missing clones are a known gap in these copies; in checked studies unresolved V genes cover under half, and the rest lacks a known reason. The V and J calls and the clone size are those of that table, but D and trimming were determined from the DNA. This sample lists some 87,000 clones; over 80% were detected once. The ten largest clones represent 6.3% of the sample.

The sample was peripheral blood. Recombination linked TRBV5-4 to TRBJ2-7; 10 bases in the middle match TRBD2. The origin of this receptor is a woman aged 55-69 years with active COVID-19. The CDR3 corresponds to CASSLSSGSTYEQYF. The bases are TGTGCCAGCAGCTTATCTAGCGGGAGTACCTACGAGCAGTACTTC.